These T cell receptor beta chains were read from a single sample in a study of cytomegalovirus exposure and HLA in healthy donors. TCRdb's copy holds only in-frame clones and misses some; the assay was immunoSEQ multiplex PCR. The table records about 160,000 clones, approximately 90% of them present only once. Sequenced: PBMCs. These receptors came from a woman aged 30 to 39 in good health and CMV-seronegative. CDR3s include the opening cysteine and the closing phenylalanine or tryptophan. The D gene is left open where the match is weak. A row's size may be missing; if present it is once, few, many or a size class.

15 | TRBJ2-6 | few | TRBV7-9 | TRBD1 | TGTGCCAGCAGCATACAGGGGACTGGGGCCAACGTCCTGACTTTC | CASSIQGTGANVLTF
17 | TRBJ1-3 | - | TRBV7-7 | TRBD1 | TGTGCCAGCAGCCCTGGGACAGGGGCTCTCTCTGGAAACACCATATATTTT | CASSPGTGALSGNTIYF
14 | TRBJ1-2 | - | TRBV5-4 | - | TGTGCCAGCAGCCGTGGTCCGGGAGACTATGGCTACACCTTC | CASSRGPGDYGYTF
14 | TRBJ2-2 | - | TRBV4-1 | - | TGCGCCAGCAGCCAATTACTAGCCCCCGGGGAGCTGTTTTTT | CASSQLLAPGELFF
14 | TRBJ1-1 | - | TRBV28 | TRBD1 | TGTGCCAGCAGTTTATGGAAACAGGGGGCGGAAGCTTTCTTT | CASSLWKQGAEAFF
15 | TRBJ1-4 | - | TRBV5-1 | - | TGCGCCAGCAGCTTGGGTCAGGGTCCTAATGAAAAACTGTTTTTT | CASSLGQGPNEKLFF
16 | TRBJ1-2 | - | TRBV11-2 | TRBD1 | TGTGCCAGCAGCTTGGGGACAGTGCAACACAACTATGGCTACACCTTC | CASSLGTVQHNYGYTF
16 | TRBJ2-7 | - | TRBV7-9 | TRBD2 | TGTGCCAGCAGCCCACGCGGTAGCGGGGCCTCCTACGAGCAGTACTTC | CASSPRGSGASYEQYF
18 | TRBJ2-2 | - | TRBV4-1 | - | TGCGCCAGCCTTGCCCTTATCGGGGGGCCCTCGAACACCGGGGAGCTGTTTTTT | CASLALIGGPSNTGELFF
15 | TRBJ2-1 | - | TRBV5-4 | TRBD2 | TGTGCCAGCAGCTTGACACTAGCGGGGATCAATGAGCAGTTCTTC | CASSLTLAGINEQFF
16 | TRBJ2-1 | - | TRBV19 | TRBD2 | TGTGCCAGTAGTATAGTTTCTAGCGGGAGTATCAATGAGCAGTTCTTC | CASSIVSSGSINEQFF
15 | TRBJ1-6 | once | TRBV6-4 | - | TGTGCCAGCAGTGCGCTGACAGCCTGGAATTCCCCCCTCCACTTT | CASSALTAWNSPLHF
18 | TRBJ2-1 | - | TRBV13 | TRBD2 | TGTGCCAGCAGCCCAGGGACTAGCGGGAGAGGCACCTACAATGAGCAGTTCTTC | CASSPGTSGRGTYNEQFF
13 | TRBJ1-1 | few | TRBV10-3 | - | TGTGCCATCAGTGAGTCAGCGGGGCCTGAAGCTTTCTTT | CAISESAGPEAFF
15 | TRBJ2-2 | - | TRBV6-5 | TRBD1 | TGTGCCAGCAGTTTCCTAGGGGGCGCAGGCGGGGAGCTGTTTTTT | CASSFLGGAGGELFF
14 | TRBJ1-2 | - | TRBV5-1 | TRBD1 | TGCGCCAGCAGCCCGGGACAGGGGTTTTACGGCTACACCTTC | CASSPGQGFYGYTF
15 | TRBJ2-4 | - | TRBV29-1 | - | TGCAGCGTTGAAGATACAGGCGGAGCCAAAAACATTCAGTACTTC | CSVEDTGGAKNIQYF
14 | TRBJ1-2 | - | TRBV7-8 | TRBD1 | TGTGCCAGCAGCTTAGTGGGACAGGGCTATGGCTACACCTTC | CASSLVGQGYGYTF
13 | TRBJ2-4 | - | TRBV7-9 | TRBD1 | TGTGCCAGCAGTTTCACAGGGGTGGACATTCAGTACTTC | CASSFTGVDIQYF
18 | TRBJ2-1 | - | TRBV11-2 | - | TGTGCCCCCGACGGGACAGGGAAAGCGGGAGGCCGCTACAATGAGCAGTTCTTC | CAPDGTGKAGGRYNEQFF
12 | TRBJ2-7 | - | TRBV10-2 | TRBD1 | TGCGCCAGCAGTGGAACAGGGGGCGAGCAGTACTTC | CASSGTGGEQYF
13 | TRBJ1-5 | - | TRBV27 | - | TGTGCCAGCAGTTTCCTCGGGAATCAGCCCCAGCATTTT | CASSFLGNQPQHF
16 | TRBJ2-1 | - | TRBV7-2 | - | TGTGCCAGCAGCCCACCTACAGGCGAGTCCTACAATGAGCAGTTCTTC | CASSPPTGESYNEQFF